These 24 T cell receptor beta chains were sequenced from one sample in a study of T-cell reconstitution after alpha-beta-depleted transplantation in children (TCRdb year 2016). The library came from PCR. These reads were obtained on an Illumina HiSeq 2500. TCR library preparation used molecular barcoding, with unique molecular identifiers applied to normalize quantification of the TCRbeta repertoire. The public reads were run again by TCRdb, first through fastp at Q25 and then through MiXCR, and only productive beta chains were kept. Under each unique CDR3 protein, matching rows form one entry showing the most common genes and DNA. The sample records about 980,000 distinct CDR3 sequences, roughly 29% of which are singletons. The ten most abundant clones make up more than 25% of the sample. According to the study, the label for this sample's treatment or condition signals: allogeneic hematopoietic cell transplantation with graft depleted of TCRalphabeta T cells and CD19 B cells.

The sample here was PBMCs, mostly from graft donor cells, taken 360 days after TCRalphabeta/CD19-depleted stem cell transplant. These receptors originate from a boy younger than two who had a stem cell transplant for SCID, so the T cells may come from the graft donor.

This clonotype was seen more than once but under ten times. The chain joins TRBV12-3 or TRBV12-4 to TRBJ2-7; possibly TRBD2 for D (7 bases). V shed 1 base and J shed 4 bases, with 14 bases lying between them. CDR3 length equals 15 residues. The CDR3 sequence is CASSLVRGAGYEQYF. As DNA, the CDR3 is TGTGCCAGCAGTTTAGTCCGGGGGGCAGGGTACGAGCAGTACTTC.

The rearrangement links TRBV20-1 to TRBJ2-5; D call uncertain. The V gene's germline CDR1 is DFQATT and CDR2 SNEGSKA (reference sequence). V shed 2 bases and J shed 3 bases, with 13 bases lying between them. This CDR3 has 14 amino acids. The CDR3 coding sequence is TGCAGTGCTAGACCGGCAACCCCCAAAGAGACCCAGTACTTC. Amino acid sequence: CSARPATPKETQYF.

The chain employs TRBV5-5 and TRBJ2-1; 7 bases are a match to TRBD1. This CDR3 has 15 amino acids. CDR1 is SGHKS and CDR2 is YYEKEE in the germline V gene (reference sequence). Trimming took 4 bases from V and 6 from J; bases not matched to a gene: 10. The CDR3 DNA is TGTGCCAGCAGCATGACAGGGACCGATCGCAATGAGCAGTTCTTC. This encodes CASSMTGTDRNEQFF.

The chain uses TRBV6-5 and TRBJ1-1; maybe TRBD1 (6 bases). The ends were cut back, 6 bases at V and 5 bases at J, with 19 bases in the middle. The CDR3 covers 15 residues. CDR1 and CDR2 from the germline V gene are MNHEY and SVGAGI. The CDR3: CASRVQGRARTEAFF. Here the CDR3 DNA reads TGTGCCAGCAGGGTACAGGGTAGGGCGAGAACTGAAGCTTTCTTT.

This clonotype was seen a handful of times. The chain links TRBV14 to TRBJ2-1; TRBD1 matches at 7 bases. CDR1 and CDR2 (germline): SGHDN, FVKESK. The CDR3 covers 14 residues. The V segment lost 3 bases and the J segment 10 bases; nucleotides outside the gene matches: 9. CDR3 DNA sequence: TGTGCCAGCAGCCAGAAAACAGGGGCACGCGAGCAGTTCTTC. Translation: CASSQKTGAREQFF.

The rearrangement links TRBV2 to TRBJ1-5; D is unresolved. There are 15 residues in the CDR3. Germline CDR1 and CDR2: SNHLY and FYNNEI. V was clipped by 3 bases and J by 2 bases, with 11 bases between them. CDR3 DNA: TGTGCCAGCAGTGAGAGGCAGATGGGCAATCAGCCCCAGCATTTT. As protein: CASSERQMGNQPQHF.

The genes are TRBV12-3 or TRBV12-4 and TRBJ2-1; D not resolved. This CDR3 is built from 14 residues. Trimming pared 4 bases from V and 2 bases from J, leaving 9 bases between. The CDR3 nucleotides read TGTGCCAGCAGTTACGTTTTGACCTACAATGAGCAGTTCTTC. Translated: CASSYVLTYNEQFF.

The chain has TRBV5-1 and TRBJ1-2; D is uncertain. This CDR3 is 15 amino acids long. The V gene's germline CDR1 is SGHRS and CDR2 YFSETQ. The ends were cut back, 1 base at V and 8 bases at J, with 18 bases in the middle. The CDR3 reads CASSLSSVGPGGYTF. CDR3 coding DNA: TGCGCCAGCAGCTTGTCGAGTGTGGGTCCGGGAGGCTACACCTTC.

J is TRBJ2-5 and V is TRBV7-3; D remains unclear. Trimming took off 0 bases at V and 5 bases at J, with 7 bases between the two ends. CDR3 length: 13 amino acids. Germline V gene lookup returns CDR1 SGHTA and CDR2 FQGTGA. The CDR3 DNA is TGTGCCAGCAGCTTAACCTACCCGGAGACCCAGTACTTC. This codes for CASSLTYPETQYF.

The J gene is TRBJ1-4, the V gene TRBV12-3 or TRBV12-4; possible D gene TRBD1, 5 bases. The CDR3 has 14 residues. The V end was cut by 4 bases, the J end by 7 bases, with 13 bases between. The CDR3 here is CASSSGAKGEKLFF. The CDR3 DNA is TGTGCCAGCAGTTCCGGGGCTAAGGGTGAAAAACTGTTTTTT.

The rearrangement uses TRBV6-4 and TRBJ2-1; a weak D match, TRBD1 (5 bases). In germline, CDR1 is MRHNA, CDR2 SNTAGT. V lost 4 bases and J lost 4, with 17 bases in between. The CDR3 sequence is 16 residues long. The CDR3 DNA follows: TGTGCCAGCAGTGTGGCGGCAGGGCCCCCTTACAATGAGCAGTTCTTC. Translation gives CASSVAAGPPYNEQFF.

This chain connects TRBV29-1 to TRBJ2-7; D unresolved. This CDR3 contains 11 residues. Germline V gene lookup returns CDR1 SQVTM and CDR2 ANQGSEA. Trimming pared 4 bases from V and 1 base from J, leaving 5 bases between. CDR3 coding DNA: TGCAGCGTTGCTTTTTCCTACGAGCAGTACTTC. Protein sequence: CSVAFSYEQYF.

This clonotype has a handful of counts. The genes are TRBV5-1 and TRBJ1-2, with D perhaps TRBD1 (6 bases). The germline V gene encodes CDR1 SGHRS and CDR2 YFSETQ. This CDR3 contains 12 residues. Trimming stripped 7 bases from V and 4 bases from J, with 11 bases between. The CDR3 DNA sequence: TGCGCCAGCGGGTGGGACACCTATGGCTACACCTTC. It codes for CASGWDTYGYTF.

V gene TRBV18 combines with J gene TRBJ2-3, with 9 bases lining up with TRBD1. Unmatched junction bases numbered 7, after V lost 3 bases and J lost 3 bases. There are 16 residues in the CDR3. Germline-derived CDR1 and CDR2 are KGHSH and LQKENI. This CDR3 is CASSPLPGQGTDTQYF. The CDR3 DNA reads TGTGCCAGCTCACCTCTCCCAGGACAGGGGACAGATACGCAGTATTTT.

The table lists this clonotype with a few counts. The V call is TRBV2, the J call TRBJ2-7; D not resolved. The CDR3 is 14 amino acids. Germline V gene sequence: CDR1 SNHLY, CDR2 FYNNEI. V lost 4 bases and J lost 0, with 10 bases in between. In DNA, the CDR3 is TGTGCCAGCAGTGTCGGCAGGAGCTCCTACGAGCAGTACTTC. Its translation: CASSVGRSSYEQYF.

This chain links TRBV5-5 with TRBJ2-2; D not resolved. Per the germline V gene, CDR1 is SGHKS and CDR2 is YYEKEE (reference sequence). The CDR3 consists of 16 residues. Trimming removed 6 bases from V and 5 bases from J, with 20 bases in between. The CDR3 DNA follows: TGTGCCAGCACCCCTTGGAAGACCCTTAATACCGGGGAGCTGTTTTTT. Translated, it gives CASTPWKTLNTGELFF.

This clonotype was seen a single time. The rearrangement uses TRBV28 and TRBJ2-5; the match to TRBD1 covers 9 bases. CDR1 MDHEN and CDR2 SYDVKM come from the germline V gene. The CDR3 length is 16 residues. The V segment lost 5 bases and the J segment 9 bases; nucleotides outside the gene matches: 16. Here the CDR3 DNA reads TGTGCCAGCAGTCAACGCCGACAGGGGGTTTTTAGTGCCCAGTACTTC. It specifies CASSQRRQGVFSAQYF.

This clonotype appeared many times. V and J are TRBV5-1 and TRBJ2-3; D is possibly TRBD1 (5 bases). Trimming took 1 base from V and 0 from J, leaving 9 bases between them. The CDR3 has 15 residues. Germline CDR1 and CDR2: SGHRS and YFSETQ. CDR3 in amino acids: CASSLKGPSTDTQYF. The CDR3 DNA is TGCGCCAGCAGCTTGAAGGGGCCCAGCACAGATACGCAGTATTTT. Full variable domain (outside the CDR3, taken from reference TRBV5-1 and TRBJ2-3): KAGVTQTPRYLIKTRGQQVTLSCSPISGHRSVSWYQQTPGQGLQFLFEYFSETQRNKGNFPGRFSGRQFSNSRSEMNVSTLELGDSALYLCASSLKGPSTDTQYFGPGTRLTVL.

A few counts support this clonotype. The rearrangement links TRBV6-1 to TRBJ2-3, with TRBD2 matching 8 bases. The germline V gene has CDR1 MNHNS and CDR2 SASEGT. V shed 5 bases, J shed 0 bases, and the junction held 13 bases outside the gene matches. CDR3 length: 18 amino acids. This CDR3 reads CASSPLASGGMSTDTQYF. The CDR3 bases are TGTGCCAGCAGTCCCCTCGCGAGCGGGGGTATGAGCACAGATACGCAGTATTTT.

This clonotype was seen ten or more times. This chain joins TRBV20-1 and TRBJ2-4, with D tentatively TRBD2 (6 bases). The CDR3 loop spans 14 amino acids. Trimming took off 0 bases at V and 3 bases at J, with 9 bases between the two ends. Germline CDR1 and CDR2: DFQATT and SNEGSKA (reference sequence). CDR3 region: CSARDPAGKNIQYF. The CDR3, as DNA: TGCAGTGCTAGAGATCCAGCGGGCAAAAACATTCAGTACTTC.

The gene calls are TRBV7-2 and TRBJ2-7, with TRBD2 as a possible D gene (6 bases). Germline lookup yields CDR1 SGHTA and CDR2 FQGNSA. The CDR3 is 16 residues long. V was clipped by 2 bases and J by 1 base, with 15 bases between them. The CDR3: CASSLRGDGASYEQYF. The CDR3 DNA reads TGTGCCAGCAGCTTACGCGGGGACGGAGCATCCTACGAGCAGTACTTC.

This chain connects TRBV5-5 to TRBJ2-1; D gene ambiguous. This CDR3 comprises 15 residues. From germline, CDR1 is SGHKS and CDR2 YYEKEE (reference sequence). The V gene lost 2 bases and the J gene lost 8 bases, with 17 bases spanning the gap. The CDR3 nucleotides are TGTGCCAGCAGCTTCTGGAGCGAAGTCGGCCATGAGCAGTTCTTC. Its protein is CASSFWSEVGHEQFF.

The chain recombines TRBV20-1 with TRBJ1-4; D is ambiguous. V lost 6 bases and J lost 3, with 11 bases in between. The CDR3 has 13 residues. CDR1 and CDR2 (germline): DFQATT, SNEGSKA (reference sequence). CDR3 loop: CSASTLSNEKLFF. The CDR3 DNA reads as TGCAGTGCCTCGACGCTGTCTAATGAAAAACTGTTTTTT.

On this clonotype: One end of the junction does not line up with germline, which may come from a read error. J is TRBJ2-7 and V is TRBV29-1; no clear D gene. Germline-derived CDR1 and CDR2 are SQVTM and ANQGSEA. The CDR3 sequence is 13 residues long. The CDR3 loop reads CTVVFGASYEQYF. CDR3 sequence (DNA): TGCACCGTTGTTTTCGGTGCCTCATACGAGCAGTACTTC.